One sample yielded the 18 T cell receptor beta chains listed below, sequenced in a study of human T cells and chemical hapten exposure. Time point meaning: patch test 2, 6 weeks after DPC sensitization. Treatment of the sample: therapeutic diphenylcyclopropenone sensitization with weekly scalp DPC. TCRdb passed the RACE reads through MiXCR, listing each CDR3 protein once. The sample comprises about 110,000 distinct CDR3 sequences, about a tenth of which are singletons, and around 3% rests with the top ten. The sequences come from whole blood, collected in connection with sensitization to the hapten diphenylcyclopropenone (DPC). All receptors come from a woman in her forties with alopecia areata. Some clones in this sample may be carry-over from other donors' samples.

This clonotype was detected ten times or more. This chain links TRBV27 with TRBJ2-7; TRBD2 matches at 9 bases. The germline V gene has CDR1 MNHEY and CDR2 SMNVEV (reference sequence). The CDR3 loop spans 15 amino acids. J lost 2 bases, V lost 4 bases, and 6 bases had no gene match. The CDR3 loop is CASSSAGGHTYEQYF. The CDR3 nucleotides are TGTGCCAGCAGTTCGGCGGGGGGGCACACCTACGAGCAGTACTTC.

This clonotype was counted many times. The V call is TRBV11-2, the J call TRBJ1-1, with D maybe TRBD1 (5 bases). The CDR3 has 15 residues. V gave up 0 bases and J gave up 4 bases, with 12 bases separating them. From germline, CDR1 is SGHAT and CDR2 FQNNGV. As DNA, the CDR3 is TGTGCCAGCAGCTTAGAGGCCGGGGGTAGCACTGAAGCTTTCTTT. Protein: CASSLEAGGSTEAFF.

A few counts support this clonotype. The chain is built from TRBV7-9 and TRBJ2-7; the D call may be TRBD1 or TRBD2 (6 bases each). The CDR3 runs to 15 residues. Trimming removed 4 bases from V and 2 bases from J, with 15 bases in between. Per germline, CDR1 SEHNR and CDR2 FQNEAQ (reference sequence). CDR3 protein: CASSSRGVPTYEQYF. In DNA form, the CDR3 reads TGTGCCAGCAGCTCAAGGGGGGTTCCCACCTACGAGCAGTACTTC.

The J gene is TRBJ1-2, the V gene TRBV7-9, with 8 bases fitting TRBD1. Germline V gene sequence: CDR1 SEHNR, CDR2 FQNEAQ (reference sequence). J lost 7 bases, V lost 7 bases, and 14 bases had no gene match. The CDR3 spans 15 residues. The CDR3, as DNA: TGTGCCAGCATCCACCCCTCGGACAGGGTTATTGGCTACACCTTC. It encodes CASIHPSDRVIGYTF.

This clonotype was seen a few times. The V gene is TRBV4-2, the J gene TRBJ1-4; D ambiguous. Germline V gene sequence: CDR1 LGHNA, CDR2 YNFKEQ. The CDR3 spans 14 residues. Trimming removed 1 base from V and 7 bases from J, with 10 bases in between. CDR3 sequence reads: CASSQVSGIEKLFF. The DNA for the CDR3 is TGTGCCAGCAGCCAAGTATCGGGAATTGAAAAACTGTTTTTT.

The genes are TRBV3-1 and TRBJ2-1; D perhaps matches TRBD1 (6 bases). CDR3 length equals 18 residues. CDR1 and CDR2 from the germline V gene are LGHDT and YNNKEL (reference sequence). Deletions cut 3 bases from V and 0 bases from J, with 18 bases between. CDR3 nucleotide sequence: TGTGCCAGCAGCCATACAGGGAGAGGGCCCCTCTCCTACAATGAGCAGTTCTTC. Its protein product is CASSHTGRGPLSYNEQFF.

This clonotype was found many times. The chain combines TRBV12-3 or TRBV12-4 with TRBJ1-5, with 9 bases matching TRBD1. The ends lost 8 bases at V and 11 bases at J; junction bases unmatched: 4. This CDR3 region has 11 residues. This CDR3 reads CASGQGQSQHF. As DNA, the CDR3 is TGTGCCAGCGGACAGGGGCAGTCCCAGCATTTT.

Only a few counts were recorded for this clonotype. The rearrangement uses TRBV6-6 and TRBJ1-3; TRBD1 agrees at 9 bases. Germline-derived CDR1 and CDR2 are MNHNY and SVGAGI (reference sequence). The CDR3 has 18 amino acids. The V segment lost 4 bases and the J segment 4 bases; nucleotides outside the gene matches: 14. The CDR3 nucleotides read TGTGCCAGCAGTTCTAGACAGGGGGACTTTAGAAGCGGAAACACCATATATTTT. It codes for CASSSRQGDFRSGNTIYF.

This clonotype was counted only a few times. V usage is TRBV5-1 and J usage is TRBJ1-1; D may be TRBD1 (5 bases). Deletions cut 1 base from V and 10 bases from J, with 11 bases between. CDR3 length: 12 residues. Per the germline V gene, CDR1 is SGHRS and CDR2 is YFSETQ. CDR3 sequence reads: CASSLQGHGAFF. The DNA for the CDR3 is TGCGCCAGCAGCTTGCAAGGACATGGAGCTTTCTTT.

In its sample, this clonotype was seen many times. The J gene is TRBJ1-1, the V gene TRBV7-9; a weak D match, TRBD1 (5 bases). There are 12 residues in the CDR3. V lost 10 bases and J lost 4, with 13 bases in between. In germline, CDR1 is SEHNR, CDR2 FQNEAQ (reference sequence). CDR3: CATIVGVTEAFF. The CDR3 nucleotides read TGTGCCACCATCGTGGGGGTCACTGAAGCTTTCTTT. The full variable domain, rest sourced from reference TRBV7-9 and TRBJ1-1, is DTGVSQNPRHKITKRGQNVTFRCDPISEHNRLYWYRQTLGQGPEFLTYFQNEAQLEKSRLLSDRFSAERPKGSFSTLEIQRTEQGDSAMYLCATIVGVTEAFFGQGTRLTVV.

In this sample, this clonotype turned up many times. The J gene is TRBJ2-1, the V gene TRBV11-2, with D uncertain. V lost 1 base and J lost 0, with 7 bases in between. This CDR3 comprises 15 residues. Germline lookup yields CDR1 SGHAT and CDR2 FQNNGV. The CDR3 region has the DNA TGTGCCAGCAGCTTAGGATTCAGCTCCTACAATGAGCAGTTCTTC. Translated: CASSLGFSSYNEQFF.

The chain has TRBV7-9 and TRBJ2-7, with 7 bases matching TRBD1. With 4 bases clipped from V and 3 bases from J, the junction kept 3 bases outside the gene matches. The CDR3 is 13 amino acids. CDR1 is SEHNR and CDR2 is FQNEAQ in the germline V gene (reference sequence). The CDR3 bases are TGTGCCAGCAGCTCCGGGACAGTCTACGAGCAGTACTTC. Amino acid sequence: CASSSGTVYEQYF.

J is TRBJ2-5 and V is TRBV5-1; D remains ambiguous. This CDR3 comprises 15 residues. The V gene lost 3 bases and the J gene lost 1 base, with 13 bases spanning the gap. Germline lookup yields CDR1 SGHRS and CDR2 YFSETQ. CDR3 coding DNA: TGCGCCAGCAGCTCTGCGTTATCCGCCCAAGAGACCCAGTACTTC. The encoded protein is CASSSALSAQETQYF.

This clonotype was observed at least ten times. This rearrangement joins TRBV28 to TRBJ2-1, with TRBD1 matching over 8 bases. In germline, CDR1 is MDHEN, CDR2 SYDVKM. The length of the CDR3 is 12 residues. V shed 4 bases, J shed 7 bases, and the junction held 0 bases outside the gene matches. The chain's CDR3 is CASSYRGNEQFF. DNA for the CDR3: TGTGCCAGCAGTTACAGGGGGAATGAGCAGTTCTTC.

The chain joins TRBV4-2 to TRBJ2-3; 9 bases are shared with TRBD2. Trimming at V came to 0 bases and at J to 4 bases, leaving 5 bases not matched to a gene. The CDR3 loop spans 16 amino acids. CDR1 and CDR2 from the germline V gene are LGHNA and YNFKEQ. This CDR3 is CASSQDGSGGADTQYF. The CDR3, as DNA: TGTGCCAGCAGCCAAGATGGTAGCGGGGGCGCAGATACGCAGTATTTT.

This clonotype was detected ten times or more. This sequence joins TRBV18 and TRBJ1-1; D not certain. The CDR3 has 14 residues. The V gene's germline CDR1 is KGHSH and CDR2 LQKENI. Trimming left V 3 bases short and J 0 bases short, with 8 bases between. DNA for the CDR3: TGTGCCAGCTCACCTATCGGATTGAACACTGAAGCTTTCTTT. Amino acids: CASSPIGLNTEAFF.

This clonotype has ten or more counts. The rearrangement joins TRBV7-2 to TRBJ2-7; 8 bases are shared with TRBD1. CDR3 length: 15 residues. J was trimmed by 6 bases and V by 5 bases; bases with no gene match: 12. The germline V gene encodes CDR1 SGHTA and CDR2 FQGNSA. The CDR3 here is CASSPIGQGLGEQYF. CDR3 bases: TGTGCCAGCAGCCCTATCGGACAGGGCCTCGGCGAGCAGTACTTC. Complete variable domain (other parts from reference TRBV7-2 and TRBJ2-7): GAGVSQSPSNKVTEKGKDVELRCDPISGHTALYWYRQSLGQGLEFLIYFQGNSAPDKSGLPSDRFSAERTGGSVSTLTIQRTQQEDSAVYLCASSPIGQGLGEQYFGPGTRLTVT.

The chain links TRBV2 to TRBJ1-5; a possible D gene is TRBD1 (6 bases). V was shortened by 2 bases and J by 6 bases, with 17 bases between the two germline ends. Germline V lookup: CDR1 SNHLY, CDR2 FYNNEI. The CDR3 totals 16 residues. The CDR3 here is CASSERFGGMGQPQHF. The CDR3 DNA reads TGTGCCAGCAGTGAAAGGTTTGGGGGCATGGGTCAGCCCCAGCATTTT.